This entry lists 2 T cell receptor beta chains sequenced from one sample in a study of Graves' ophthalmopathy and Graves' hyperthyroidism. Amplification of the TCR beta CDR3 regions used RNA transcripts (as template). An opening RT-PCR round employed HTBI primers and preceded a second-round multiplex PCR. TCRdb passed the multiplex PCR reads through MiXCR, listing each CDR3 protein once. The repertoire includes about 700,000 distinct CDR3 sequences, roughly 41% of them detected once, and 44% sits in the top ten. Input material: peripheral blood. These receptors all stem from an adult man with Graves' ophthalmopathy.

This clonotype was found a few times. This chain uses TRBV7-2 with TRBJ1-2; TRBD1 matches at 9 bases. The CDR3 contains 15 residues. The trim removed 3 bases at V and 4 bases at J, leaving 6 bases unmatched. Looked up from germline, CDR1 is SGHTA and CDR2 is FQGNSA. In nucleotides, the CDR3 is TGTGCCAGCAGCTTCCGGGACAGGGATATCTATGGCTACACCTTC. Translating it yields CASSFRDRDIYGYTF.

This chain joins TRBV25-1 and TRBJ2-7, with D possibly being TRBD1 or TRBD2 (5 bases each). Germline V gene lookup returns CDR1 MGHDK and CDR2 SYGVNS. Trimming took off 5 bases at V and 2 bases at J, with 22 bases between the two ends. The CDR3 runs 17 residues. The CDR3 here is CASSLTPGLAGTYEQYF. The CDR3 DNA is TGTGCCAGCAGTTTAACCCCGGGGCTAGCCGGTACCTACGAGCAGTACTTC.